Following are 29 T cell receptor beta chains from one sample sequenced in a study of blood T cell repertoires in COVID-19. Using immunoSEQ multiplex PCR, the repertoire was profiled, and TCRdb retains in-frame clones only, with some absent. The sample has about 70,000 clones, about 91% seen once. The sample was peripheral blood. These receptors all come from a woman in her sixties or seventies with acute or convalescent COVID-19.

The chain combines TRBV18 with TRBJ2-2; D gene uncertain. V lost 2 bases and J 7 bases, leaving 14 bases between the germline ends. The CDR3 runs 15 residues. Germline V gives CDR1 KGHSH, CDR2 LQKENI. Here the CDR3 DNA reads TGTGCCAGCTCACCAACGGTTCTGGGCAACGGGGAGCTGTTTTTT. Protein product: CASSPTVLGNGELFF.

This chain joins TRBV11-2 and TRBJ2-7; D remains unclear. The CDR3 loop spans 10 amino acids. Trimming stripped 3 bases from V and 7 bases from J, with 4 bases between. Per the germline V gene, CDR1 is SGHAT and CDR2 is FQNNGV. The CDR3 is CASSLREQYF. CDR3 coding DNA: TGTGCCAGCAGCTTGAGGGAGCAGTACTTC.

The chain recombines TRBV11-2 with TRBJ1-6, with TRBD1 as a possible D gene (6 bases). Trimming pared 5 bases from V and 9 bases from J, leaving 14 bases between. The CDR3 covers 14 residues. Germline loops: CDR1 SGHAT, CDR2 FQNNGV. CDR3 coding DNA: TGTGCCAGCAGCCCCGGTACAGGGCTTTCACCCCTCCACTTT. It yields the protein CASSPGTGLSPLHF.

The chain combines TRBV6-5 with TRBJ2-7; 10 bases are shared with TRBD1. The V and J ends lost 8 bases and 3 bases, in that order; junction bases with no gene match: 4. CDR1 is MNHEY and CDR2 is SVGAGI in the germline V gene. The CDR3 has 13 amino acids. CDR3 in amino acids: CASRDRGYYEQYF. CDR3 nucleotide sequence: TGTGCCAGCCGGGACAGGGGCTACTACGAGCAGTACTTC.

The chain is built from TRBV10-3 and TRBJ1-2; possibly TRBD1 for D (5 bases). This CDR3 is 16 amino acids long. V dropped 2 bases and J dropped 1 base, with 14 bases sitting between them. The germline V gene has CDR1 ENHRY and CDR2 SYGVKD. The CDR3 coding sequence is TGTGCCATCAGTGAGCCACGACAGACGAATAACTATGGCTACACCTTC. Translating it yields CAISEPRQTNNYGYTF.

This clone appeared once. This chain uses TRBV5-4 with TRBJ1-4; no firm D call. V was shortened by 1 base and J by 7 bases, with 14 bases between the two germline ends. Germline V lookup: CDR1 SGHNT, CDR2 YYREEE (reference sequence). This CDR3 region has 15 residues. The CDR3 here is CASSLSQEPLEKLFF. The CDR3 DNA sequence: TGTGCCAGCAGCTTGTCTCAAGAGCCCCTTGAAAAACTGTTTTTT.

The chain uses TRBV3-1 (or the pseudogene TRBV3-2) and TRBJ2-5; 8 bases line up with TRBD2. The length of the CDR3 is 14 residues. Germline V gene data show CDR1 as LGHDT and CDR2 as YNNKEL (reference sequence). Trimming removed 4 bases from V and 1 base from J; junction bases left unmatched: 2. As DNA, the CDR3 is TGTGCCAGCAGCCCCCGGGGGGGCCAAGAGACCCAGTACTTC. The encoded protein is CASSPRGGQETQYF.

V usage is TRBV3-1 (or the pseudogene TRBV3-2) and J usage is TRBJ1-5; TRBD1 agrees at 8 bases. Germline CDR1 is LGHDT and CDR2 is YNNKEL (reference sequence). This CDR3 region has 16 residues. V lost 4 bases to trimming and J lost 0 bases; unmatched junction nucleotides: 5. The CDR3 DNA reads TGTGCCAGCAGCCGACAGGGGCCGGATAGCAATCAGCCCCAGCATTTT. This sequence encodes CASSRQGPDSNQPQHF.

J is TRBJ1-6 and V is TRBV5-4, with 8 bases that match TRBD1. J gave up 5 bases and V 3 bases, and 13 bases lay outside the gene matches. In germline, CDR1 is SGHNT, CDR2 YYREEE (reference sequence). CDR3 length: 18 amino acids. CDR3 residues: CASSSTDIDRGDNSPLHF. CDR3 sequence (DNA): TGTGCCAGCAGCTCCACGGACATTGACAGGGGTGATAATTCACCCCTCCACTTT.

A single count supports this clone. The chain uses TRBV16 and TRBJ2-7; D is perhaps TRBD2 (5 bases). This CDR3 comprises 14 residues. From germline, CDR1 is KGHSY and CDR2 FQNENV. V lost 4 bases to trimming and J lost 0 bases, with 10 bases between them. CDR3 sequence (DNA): TGTGCCAGCAGCCTTCGGGGTAACTCCTACGAGCAGTACTTC. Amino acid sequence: CASSLRGNSYEQYF.

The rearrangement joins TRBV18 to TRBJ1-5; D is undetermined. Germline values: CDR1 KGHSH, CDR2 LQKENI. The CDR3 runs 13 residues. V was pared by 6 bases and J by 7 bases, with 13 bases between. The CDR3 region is CASSEGGWQPQHF. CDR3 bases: TGTGCCAGCTCTGAAGGAGGGTGGCAGCCCCAGCATTTT.

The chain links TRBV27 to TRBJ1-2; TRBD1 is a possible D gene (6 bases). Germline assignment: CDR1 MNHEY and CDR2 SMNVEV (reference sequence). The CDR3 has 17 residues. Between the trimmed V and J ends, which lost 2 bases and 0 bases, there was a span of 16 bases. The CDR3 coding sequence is TGTGCCAGCAGTTTAGGAGTAAACAGGGAGACTAACTATGGCTACACCTTC. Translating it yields CASSLGVNRETNYGYTF.

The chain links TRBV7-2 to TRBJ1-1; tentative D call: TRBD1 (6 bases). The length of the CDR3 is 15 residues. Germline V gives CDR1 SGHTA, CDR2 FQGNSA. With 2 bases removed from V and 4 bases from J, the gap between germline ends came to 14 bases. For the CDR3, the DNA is TGTGCCAGCAGCTTATCGGGCAGGGGCGCCACTGAAGCTTTCTTT. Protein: CASSLSGRGATEAFF.

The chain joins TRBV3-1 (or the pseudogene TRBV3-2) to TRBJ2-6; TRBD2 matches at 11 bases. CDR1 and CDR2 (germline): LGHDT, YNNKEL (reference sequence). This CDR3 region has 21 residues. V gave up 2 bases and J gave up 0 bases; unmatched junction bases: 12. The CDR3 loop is CASSQSRASGGLLSGANVLTF. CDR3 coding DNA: TGTGCCAGCAGCCAATCGAGGGCTAGCGGGGGGCTCCTCTCTGGGGCCAACGTCCTGACTTTC.

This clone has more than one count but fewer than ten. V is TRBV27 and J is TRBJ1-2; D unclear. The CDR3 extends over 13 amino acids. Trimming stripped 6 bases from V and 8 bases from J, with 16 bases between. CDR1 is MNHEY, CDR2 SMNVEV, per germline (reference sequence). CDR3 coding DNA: TGTGCCAGCAGCTTCAGCGGCCCGGGAGGCTACACCTTC. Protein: CASSFSGPGGYTF.

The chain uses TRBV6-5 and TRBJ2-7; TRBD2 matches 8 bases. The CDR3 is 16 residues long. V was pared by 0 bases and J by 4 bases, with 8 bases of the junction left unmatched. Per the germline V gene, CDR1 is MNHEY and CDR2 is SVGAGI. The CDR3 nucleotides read TGTGCCAGCAGTTACTCTCCGGCGGGAGGAGTTTACGAGCAGTACTTC. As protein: CASSYSPAGGVYEQYF.

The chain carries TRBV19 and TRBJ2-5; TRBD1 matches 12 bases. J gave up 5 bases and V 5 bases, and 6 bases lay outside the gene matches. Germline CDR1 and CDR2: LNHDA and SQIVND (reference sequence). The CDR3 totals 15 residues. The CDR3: CASSPGTGGRETQYF. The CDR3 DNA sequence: TGTGCCAGTAGTCCCGGGACAGGGGGCCGGGAGACCCAGTACTTC.

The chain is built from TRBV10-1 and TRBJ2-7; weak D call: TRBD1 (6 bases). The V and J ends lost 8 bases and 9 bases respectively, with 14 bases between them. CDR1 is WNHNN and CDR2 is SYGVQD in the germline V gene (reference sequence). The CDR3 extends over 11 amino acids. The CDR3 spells CASPDRPRQYF. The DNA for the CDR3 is TGCGCCAGCCCCGACAGGCCACGGCAGTACTTC.

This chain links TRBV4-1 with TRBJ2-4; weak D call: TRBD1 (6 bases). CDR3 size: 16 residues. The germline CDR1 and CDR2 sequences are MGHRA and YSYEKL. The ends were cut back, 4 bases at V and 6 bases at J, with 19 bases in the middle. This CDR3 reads CASSLPGQMPGNIQYF. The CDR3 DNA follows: TGCGCCAGCAGCCTACCGGGACAAATGCCAGGAAACATTCAGTACTTC.

The CDR3 sequence is CASSLLGTSGAKTQYF. DNA of the CDR3: TGTGCCAGCAGCCTTCTGGGGACTAGCGGGGCGAAGACCCAGTACTTC. The J gene is TRBJ2-5, the V gene TRBV3-1 (or the pseudogene TRBV3-2); 13 positions match TRBD2. The CDR3 has 16 residues. Germline V gene data show CDR1 as LGHDT and CDR2 as YNNKEL (reference sequence). Germline trimming cut 4 bases from V and 6 bases from J; bases unmatched to any gene: 8.

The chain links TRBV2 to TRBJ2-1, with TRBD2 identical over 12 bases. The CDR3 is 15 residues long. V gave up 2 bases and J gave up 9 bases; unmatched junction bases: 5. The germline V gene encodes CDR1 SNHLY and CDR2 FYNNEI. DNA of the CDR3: TGTGCCAGCAGTGAATTGCGACTAGCGGGAGCTGAGCAGTTCTTC. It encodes CASSELRLAGAEQFF.

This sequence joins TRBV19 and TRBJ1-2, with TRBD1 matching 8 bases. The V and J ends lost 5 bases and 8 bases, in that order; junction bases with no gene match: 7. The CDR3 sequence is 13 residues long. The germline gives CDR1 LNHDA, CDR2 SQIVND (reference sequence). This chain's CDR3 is CASSPQGERGYTF. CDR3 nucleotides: TGTGCCAGTAGTCCACAGGGGGAGCGAGGCTACACCTTC.

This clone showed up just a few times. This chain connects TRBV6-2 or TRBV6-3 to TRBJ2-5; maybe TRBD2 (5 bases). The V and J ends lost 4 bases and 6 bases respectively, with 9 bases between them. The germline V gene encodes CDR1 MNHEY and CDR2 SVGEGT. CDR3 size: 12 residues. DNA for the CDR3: TGTGCCAGCAGTTTGGGAGTACAGACCCAGTACTTC. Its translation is CASSLGVQTQYF.

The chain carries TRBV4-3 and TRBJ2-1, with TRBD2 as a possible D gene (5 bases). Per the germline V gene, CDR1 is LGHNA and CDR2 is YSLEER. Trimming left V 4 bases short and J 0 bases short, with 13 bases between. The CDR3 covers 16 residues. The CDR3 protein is CASSRSVSSSYNEQFF. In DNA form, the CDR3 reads TGCGCCAGCAGCCGTAGCGTGTCGAGCTCCTACAATGAGCAGTTCTTC.

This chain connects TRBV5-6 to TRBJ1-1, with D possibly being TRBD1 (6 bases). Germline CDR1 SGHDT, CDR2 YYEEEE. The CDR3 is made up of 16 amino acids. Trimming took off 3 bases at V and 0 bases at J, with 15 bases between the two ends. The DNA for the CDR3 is TGTGCCAGCAGCTCTCAGGGGCTGGGGATGAACACTGAAGCTTTCTTT. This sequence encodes CASSSQGLGMNTEAFF.

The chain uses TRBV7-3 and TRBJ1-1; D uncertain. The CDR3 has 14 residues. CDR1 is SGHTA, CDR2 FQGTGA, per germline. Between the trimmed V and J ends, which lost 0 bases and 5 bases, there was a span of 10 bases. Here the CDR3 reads CASSLTSGGTEAFF. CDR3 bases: TGTGCCAGCAGCTTAACGAGTGGAGGGACTGAAGCTTTCTTT. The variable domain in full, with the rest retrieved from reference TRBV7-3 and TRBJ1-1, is GAGVSQTPSNKVTEKGKYVELRCDPISGHTALYWYRQSLGQGPEFLIYFQGTGAADDSGLPNDRFFAVRPEGSVSTLKIQRTERGDSAVYLCASSLTSGGTEAFFGQGTRLTVV.

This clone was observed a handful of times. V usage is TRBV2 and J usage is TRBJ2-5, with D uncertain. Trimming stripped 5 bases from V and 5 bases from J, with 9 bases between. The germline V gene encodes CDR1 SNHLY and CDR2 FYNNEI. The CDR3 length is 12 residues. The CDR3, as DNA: TGTGCCAGCAGTCCCTTCTCGGAGACCCAGTACTTC. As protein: CASSPFSETQYF.

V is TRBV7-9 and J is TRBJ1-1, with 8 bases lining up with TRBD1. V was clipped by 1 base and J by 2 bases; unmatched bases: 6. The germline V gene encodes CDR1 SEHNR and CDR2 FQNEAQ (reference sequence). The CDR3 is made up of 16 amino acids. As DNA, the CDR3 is TGTGCCAGCAGCTTAGTAACAGGGGGTAGAAACACTGAAGCTTTCTTT. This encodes CASSLVTGGRNTEAFF.

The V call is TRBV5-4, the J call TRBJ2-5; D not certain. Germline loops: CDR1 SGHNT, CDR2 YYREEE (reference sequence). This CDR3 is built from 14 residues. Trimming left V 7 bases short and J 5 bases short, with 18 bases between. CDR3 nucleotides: TGTGCCAGCTCCAGTGGAAGTAGCCCGGAGACCCAGTACTTC. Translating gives CASSSGSSPETQYF.